The T cell receptor beta chain described here comes from a study of shared clonotypes between healthy human individuals. A single count supports this clone. CDR1 is LNHDA, CDR2 SQIVND, per germline (reference sequence). This CDR3 region has 15 residues. The ends lost 4 bases at V and 3 bases at J; junction bases unmatched: 5. Sequenced by immunoSEQ multiplex PCR; TCRdb stores in-frame clones only, minus some. The table includes 2 million to 3 million clones, approximately 94% detected once. The sequencing input was naive CD4+ T cells from PBMCs. Subset here: CD45RA+ positively selected. This chain links TRBV19 with TRBJ2-1; the match to TRBD2 covers 8 bases. The receptor was derived from a man younger than 30 in good health. Some clones in this sample may be carry-over from other donors' samples. Here the CDR3 DNA reads TGTGCCAGTAGTACAGCGGGAGCAAACTACAATGAGCAGTTCTTC. Protein product: CASSTAGANYNEQFF.